These 23 T cell receptor beta chains share one sample of origin, sequenced in a study of T cell repertoires in cytomegalovirus infection. Each CDR3 protein gets one entry after TCRdb re-called the reads with MiXCR. This repertoire shows hundreds of thousands of distinct CDR3 sequences, 20% to 30% found once; its top ten account for roughly 8%. Sequences were obtained from CD8+ T cells from PBMCs. These receptor sequences come from a human donor in good health (CMV status not recorded). Some clones in this sample may be carry-over from other donors' samples.

The CDR3 spells CASSSKTSGGMETQYF. The CDR3 DNA reads TGTGCCAGCAGCTCAAAGACTAGCGGGGGGATGGAGACCCAGTACTTC. The gene calls are TRBV11-3 and TRBJ2-5; 13 nucleotides line up with TRBD2. CDR1 is SGHNT, CDR2 YENEEA, per germline. Germline trimming cut 4 bases from V and 5 bases from J; bases unmatched to any gene: 7. The CDR3 is 16 amino acids.

This clonotype was seen a few times. The V and J genes are TRBV20-1 and TRBJ2-7, with 9 bases that match TRBD2. This CDR3 contains 14 residues. J gave up 3 bases and V 6 bases, and 9 bases lay outside the gene matches. Germline CDR1 is DFQATT and CDR2 is SNEGSKA (reference sequence). The CDR3 DNA is TGCAGTGCAGCGGCCGGGACTAGCTTCTACGAGCAGTACTTC. Its protein is CSAAAGTSFYEQYF.

This clonotype was seen many times. The chain recombines TRBV7-2 with TRBJ1-2; D is ambiguous. V was clipped by 1 base and J by 3 bases, with 6 bases between them. Germline V gene data show CDR1 as SGHTA and CDR2 as FQGNSA. The CDR3 covers 13 residues. CDR3 protein: CASSLVQHYGYTF. The CDR3 nucleotides are TGTGCCAGCAGCTTAGTACAGCACTATGGCTACACCTTC.

The CDR3 DNA follows: TGCAGCGTTGAACCGGGGGTGGATGAGCAGTTCTTC. It translates to CSVEPGVDEQFF. This chain uses TRBV29-1 with TRBJ2-1; maybe TRBD2 (6 bases). Germline lookup yields CDR1 SQVTM and CDR2 ANQGSEA. The CDR3 spans 12 residues. Trimming stripped 2 bases from V and 8 bases from J, with 10 bases between.

This clonotype was picked up many times. V usage is TRBV7-9 and J usage is TRBJ2-2, with TRBD1 as a possible D gene (6 bases). CDR3 length: 15 residues. With 5 bases removed from V and 5 bases from J, the gap between germline ends came to 15 bases. Germline V gene data show CDR1 as SEHNR and CDR2 as FQNEAQ (reference sequence). The CDR3 sequence is CASSPQGRETGELFF. CDR3 DNA: TGTGCCAGCAGCCCACAGGGAAGGGAAACCGGGGAGCTGTTTTTT.

This chain joins TRBV2 and TRBJ1-2, with a possible D match to TRBD1 (5 bases). Germline V gene data show CDR1 as SNHLY and CDR2 as FYNNEI. This CDR3 is built from 15 residues. The V gene lost 0 bases and the J gene lost 4 bases, with 12 bases spanning the gap. The CDR3: CASSEARGGSYGYTF. The CDR3 bases are TGTGCCAGCAGTGAAGCGAGGGGTGGTAGCTATGGCTACACCTTC. Full variable domain (outside the CDR3, taken from reference TRBV2 and TRBJ1-2): EPEVTQTPSHQVTQMGQEVILRCVPISNHLYFYWYRQILGQKVEFLVSFYNNEISEKSEIFDDQFSVERPDGSNFTLKIRSTKLEDSAMYFCASSEARGGSYGYTFGSGTRLTVV.

The V call is TRBV20-1, the J call TRBJ2-1; D is perhaps TRBD1 (5 bases). The germline V gene encodes CDR1 DFQATT and CDR2 SNEGSKA (reference sequence). The CDR3 is 14 amino acids. Trimming cost V 5 bases and J 0 bases, with 11 bases left between them. CDR3 sequence: CSAQDMSSYNEQFF. The CDR3 DNA follows: TGCAGTGCTCAGGACATGAGCTCCTACAATGAGCAGTTCTTC.

This clonotype was seen a few times. This chain uses TRBV19 with TRBJ2-2; no reliable D call. Germline V gene lookup returns CDR1 LNHDA and CDR2 SQIVND (reference sequence). This CDR3 is 11 amino acids long. V lost 4 bases to trimming and J lost 7 bases, with 4 bases between them. CDR3 region: CASSKHGELFF. The DNA of the CDR3 is TGTGCCAGTAGTAAGCACGGGGAGCTGTTTTTT.

The CDR3 loop reads CASSLDRVEYQPQHF. CDR3 DNA: TGTGCCAGCAGTTTGGACAGGGTTGAGTATCAGCCCCAGCATTTT. V and J are TRBV28 and TRBJ1-5, with 8 bases aligning to TRBD1. CDR3 length: 15 amino acids. Germline CDR1 is MDHEN and CDR2 is SYDVKM. Trimming took 3 bases from V and 5 from J; bases not matched to a gene: 6.

This clonotype was seen only a few times. The chain employs TRBV28 and TRBJ2-3, with D tentatively TRBD1 (6 bases). This CDR3 contains 15 residues. With 1 base removed from V and 4 bases from J, the gap between germline ends came to 12 bases. Germline values: CDR1 MDHEN, CDR2 SYDVKM. CDR3 residues: CASSLSAGVADTQYF. The CDR3 region has the DNA TGTGCCAGCAGTTTATCCGCAGGGGTCGCAGATACGCAGTATTTT.

The genes are TRBV10-1 and TRBJ2-3, with D unresolved. The V and J ends lost 1 base and 3 bases respectively, with 14 bases between them. The CDR3 extends over 16 amino acids. Germline V gives CDR1 WNHNN, CDR2 SYGVQD (reference sequence). This CDR3 reads CASSEYKGMKTDTQYF. The CDR3 DNA is TGCGCCAGCAGTGAGTATAAGGGAATGAAGACAGATACGCAGTATTTT.

The chain uses TRBV7-3 and TRBJ2-1; TRBD2 matches at 11 bases. The CDR3 has 17 residues. The V gene's germline CDR1 is SGHTA and CDR2 FQGTGA. V shed 4 bases, J shed 2 bases, and the junction held 7 bases outside the gene matches. In DNA form, the CDR3 reads TGTGCCAGCAGCTCCGATATAGCGGGGGGGCCCTACAATGAGCAGTTCTTC. Protein sequence: CASSSDIAGGPYNEQFF.

The rearrangement links TRBV20-1 to TRBJ2-1; D is unclear. Per germline, CDR1 DFQATT and CDR2 SNEGSKA (reference sequence). There are 13 residues in the CDR3. V lost 0 bases to trimming and J lost 5 bases, with 8 bases between them. This CDR3 is CSARDVRNNEQFF. In DNA form, the CDR3 reads TGCAGTGCTAGAGATGTAAGAAACAATGAGCAGTTCTTC.

This clonotype was recorded many times. The chain uses TRBV7-6 and TRBJ1-6; no definite D call. The germline CDR1 and CDR2 sequences are SGHVS and FNYEAQ. CDR3 length: 15 residues. V lost 0 bases to trimming and J lost 8 bases, with 11 bases between them. CDR3 nucleotide sequence: TGTGCCAGCAGCTTAGCTCGATTTGGGTATTCACCCCTCCACTTT. It specifies CASSLARFGYSPLHF.

The rearrangement links TRBV6-8 to TRBJ2-1, with TRBD2 matching over 13 bases. Germline loops: CDR1 MNHGY, CDR2 SAAAGT. The CDR3 is made up of 16 amino acids. The V gene end was trimmed by 2 bases and the J gene end by 10 bases; junction bases not matched to a gene: 8. The CDR3 reads CASSYNTGLAGTEQFF. In nucleotides, the CDR3 is TGTGCCAGCAGTTACAACACGGGACTAGCGGGGACGGAGCAGTTCTTC.

This clonotype was detected a few times. V and J are TRBV12-3 or TRBV12-4 and TRBJ2-7, with 10 positions matching TRBD1. Trimming cost V 2 bases and J 0 bases; bases outside gene matches: 13. This CDR3 is 19 amino acids long. For the CDR3, the DNA is TGTGCCAGCAGTTTATCGGGACAGGGGATCCCGTTACGCTCCTACGAGCAGTACTTC. This gives the protein CASSLSGQGIPLRSYEQYF.

There are a few counts of this clonotype. The chain uses TRBV5-1 and TRBJ1-1; possible D gene TRBD1, 6 bases. V lost 8 bases and J lost 3, with 20 bases in between. CDR1 is SGHRS and CDR2 is YFSETQ in the germline V gene. The CDR3 runs 15 residues. CDR3 nucleotides: TGCGCCAGTAGCCCTAGAGAAGGGGGAGACACTGAAGCTTTCTTT. The encoded protein is CASSPREGGDTEAFF.

The gene calls are TRBV15 and TRBJ2-6, with D maybe TRBD2 (5 bases). This CDR3 region has 14 residues. Trimming stripped 5 bases from V and 4 bases from J, with 9 bases between. The germline V gene encodes CDR1 LNHNV and CDR2 YYDKDF (reference sequence). CDR3 amino acids: CATSSGWGANVLTF. The CDR3 nucleotides are TGTGCCACCAGCTCGGGGTGGGGGGCCAACGTCCTGACTTTC.

The chain is built from TRBV6-5 and TRBJ2-7, with D possibly called TRBD1 or TRBD2 (5 bases each). Germline values: CDR1 MNHEY, CDR2 SVGAGI. There are 15 residues in the CDR3. With 0 bases removed from V and 3 bases from J, the gap between germline ends came to 12 bases. The CDR3 nucleotides read TGTGCCAGCAGTTACTCGAAACAGAGGGGCTACGAGCAGTACTTC. Translating it yields CASSYSKQRGYEQYF.

Only a few counts were recorded for this clonotype. This sequence joins TRBV6-5 and TRBJ2-2; D is ambiguous. The CDR3 has 14 residues. Germline loops: CDR1 MNHEY, CDR2 SVGAGI. V was pared by 1 base and J by 6 bases, with 9 bases between. CDR3 DNA sequence: TGTGCCAGCAGTTACTACGGGCTCGCCGGGGAGCTGTTTTTT. Encoded protein: CASSYYGLAGELFF.

This chain connects TRBV27 to TRBJ2-3; possible D gene TRBD2, 5 bases. Trimming cost V 8 bases and J 4 bases, with 10 bases left between them. Germline V gene data show CDR1 as MNHEY and CDR2 as SMNVEV (reference sequence). The CDR3 consists of 12 residues. The CDR3 sequence: CASGYGADTQYF. The DNA of the CDR3 is TGTGCCAGCGGCTACGGGGCAGATACGCAGTATTTT.

This clonotype was observed a few times. V gene TRBV19 combines with J gene TRBJ2-7; D possibly corresponds to TRBD2 (6 bases). Between the trimmed V and J ends, which lost 7 bases and 2 bases, there was a span of 15 bases. Germline lookup yields CDR1 LNHDA and CDR2 SQIVND (reference sequence). The CDR3 is made up of 14 amino acids. As DNA, the CDR3 is TGTGCCAGTACCCCGGGGGTCGGGACCTACGAGCAGTACTTC. This encodes CASTPGVGTYEQYF.

The gene calls are TRBV29-1 and TRBJ1-2, with 10 bases that match TRBD1. CDR1 is SQVTM, CDR2 ANQGSEA, per germline. The CDR3 contains 14 residues. Trimming cost V 6 bases and J 6 bases; bases outside gene matches: 10. CDR3 sequence: CSVDAAGTGDGYTF. The CDR3 coding sequence is TGCAGCGTAGATGCCGCCGGGACAGGGGATGGCTACACCTTC.